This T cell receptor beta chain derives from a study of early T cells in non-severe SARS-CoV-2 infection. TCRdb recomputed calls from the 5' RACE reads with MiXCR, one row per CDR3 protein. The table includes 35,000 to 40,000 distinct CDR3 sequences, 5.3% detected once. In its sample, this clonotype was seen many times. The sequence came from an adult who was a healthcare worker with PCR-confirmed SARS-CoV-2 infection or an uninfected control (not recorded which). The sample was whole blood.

Here the CDR3 DNA reads TGCAGTGCCCGTGAGCTCCGAGGCACCGGGGAGCTGTTTTTT. Translated, it gives CSARELRGTGELFF. This chain uses TRBV20-1 with TRBJ2-2; D gene unclear. This CDR3 is built from 14 residues. The germline V gene encodes CDR1 DFQATT and CDR2 SNEGSKA (reference sequence). Deletions cut 6 bases from V and 4 bases from J, with 15 bases between.